One and the same sample provided the 21 T cell receptor beta chains below, sequenced in a study of blood T cell repertoires in COVID-19. Only in-frame clones appear in the TCRdb table, and some are missing; sequencing was by immunoSEQ multiplex PCR. Of about 190,000 clones listed, about 88% are singletons. Sequencing used peripheral blood. These receptor sequences come from a woman between 35 and 50 years old who had recovered from COVID-19.

The chain employs TRBV28 and TRBJ1-2, with D perhaps TRBD1 (6 bases). In germline, CDR1 is MDHEN, CDR2 SYDVKM. The CDR3 runs to 14 residues. V was trimmed by 2 bases and J by 8 bases, leaving 15 bases between them. CDR3 nucleotides: TGTGCCAGCAGTTTAGATACAGGGAGGGACGGCTACACCTTC. This sequence encodes CASSLDTGRDGYTF.

The genes are TRBV29-1 and TRBJ1-4; possible D gene TRBD1, 5 bases. The CDR3 covers 13 residues. The V gene lost 4 bases and the J gene lost 7 bases, with 13 bases spanning the gap. Germline-derived CDR1 and CDR2 are SQVTM and ANQGSEA. This CDR3 reads CSVGTGLGEKLFF. Here the CDR3 DNA reads TGCAGCGTTGGAACAGGCCTCGGTGAAAAACTGTTTTTT.

The chain combines TRBV5-1 with TRBJ2-7; D is ambiguous. The V gene lost 1 base and the J gene lost 6 bases, with 14 bases spanning the gap. Germline values: CDR1 SGHRS, CDR2 YFSETQ. The length of the CDR3 is 14 residues. The chain's CDR3 is CASSLSLSPPEQYF. The CDR3 bases are TGCGCCAGCAGCTTGTCTCTCTCTCCCCCCGAGCAGTACTTC. Combining the CDR3 with reference TRBV5-1 and TRBJ2-7 gives the whole variable domain KAGVTQTPRYLIKTRGQQVTLSCSPISGHRSVSWYQQTPGQGLQFLFEYFSETQRNKGNFPGRFSGRQFSNSRSEMNVSTLELGDSALYLCASSLSLSPPEQYFGPGTRLTVT.

This sequence joins TRBV12-5 and TRBJ2-1; 9 bases are shared with TRBD2. After removal of 2 bases from V and 9 bases from J, the junction contained 5 bases not matched to a gene. The germline CDR1 and CDR2 sequences are LGHNT and FRNRAP. CDR3 size: 14 residues. The CDR3 reads CASGLSLAGAEQFF. CDR3 nucleotides: TGTGCTAGTGGTTTGTCATTAGCGGGAGCTGAGCAGTTCTTC.

This chain links TRBV19 with TRBJ2-2; weak D call: TRBD1 (5 bases). Germline V gene data show CDR1 as LNHDA and CDR2 as SQIVND (reference sequence). CDR3 length: 14 residues. Deletions cut 10 bases from V and 4 bases from J, with 16 bases between. The CDR3 spells CAIMSRQGTGELFF. The CDR3, as DNA: TGTGCCATAATGTCCAGGCAGGGCACCGGGGAGCTGTTTTTT. The full variable domain, its missing parts supplied by reference TRBV19 and TRBJ2-2, is DGGITQSPKYLFRKEGQNVTLSCEQNLNHDAMYWYRQDPGQGLRLIYYSQIVNDFQKGDIAEGYSVSREKKESFPLTVTSAQKNPTAFYLCAIMSRQGTGELFFGEGSRLTVL.

The chain is built from TRBV4-1 and TRBJ1-4; D unclear. From germline, CDR1 is MGHRA and CDR2 YSYEKL. The CDR3 has 15 amino acids. V was cut by 5 bases and J by 1 base, with 11 bases left in between. This CDR3 reads CASSLALGTNEKLFF. In DNA form, the CDR3 reads TGCGCCAGCAGCTTAGCTCTTGGAACTAATGAAAAACTGTTTTTT.

The chain combines TRBV9 with TRBJ2-1; D perhaps matches TRBD1 (6 bases). The V and J ends lost 3 bases and 2 bases respectively, with 15 bases between them. Germline lookup yields CDR1 SGDLS and CDR2 YYNGEE. CDR3 size: 16 residues. The CDR3 DNA reads as TGTGCCAGCAGCGACGCCGACAGGCCAACCTACAATGAGCAGTTCTTC. Its protein product is CASSDADRPTYNEQFF.

J is TRBJ2-3 and V is TRBV14, with D possibly being TRBD1 (5 bases). V shed 4 bases and J shed 2 bases, with 19 bases lying between them. The length of the CDR3 is 17 residues. Germline CDR1 reads SGHDN; CDR2 reads FVKESK. In DNA, the CDR3 is TGTGCCAGCAGCCCCACCCCCGACAGACGCCACACAGATACGCAGTATTTT. Its protein product is CASSPTPDRRHTDTQYF.

The V call is TRBV5-1, the J call TRBJ1-2, with D unclear. With 0 bases removed from V and 4 bases from J, the gap between germline ends came to 4 bases. This CDR3 has 12 amino acids. CDR1 and CDR2 (germline): SGHRS, YFSETQ. CDR3 nucleotides: TGCGCCAGCAGCTTGGCCGGCTATGGCTACACCTTC. It specifies CASSLAGYGYTF.

This rearrangement joins TRBV15 to TRBJ2-3, with D possibly being TRBD1 (6 bases). Per germline, CDR1 LNHNV and CDR2 YYDKDF (reference sequence). This CDR3 is 17 amino acids long. V shed 1 base and J shed 6 bases, with 20 bases lying between them. The CDR3 reads CATSRVGDDRWLDTQYF. DNA for the CDR3: TGTGCCACCAGCAGAGTGGGGGACGACAGGTGGTTGGATACGCAGTATTTT.

This chain uses TRBV7-9 with TRBJ2-7; a possible D gene is TRBD2 (5 bases). The V gene lost 5 bases and the J gene lost 2 bases, with 13 bases spanning the gap. This CDR3 contains 14 residues. Germline CDR1 reads SEHNR; CDR2 reads FQNEAQ (reference sequence). In nucleotides, the CDR3 is TGTGCCAGCAGCCGCGGAGGAGGAGCCTACGAGCAGTACTTC. Translation gives CASSRGGGAYEQYF.

This clone was picked up one time. The chain couples TRBV10-1 to TRBJ1-2, with 7 bases lining up with TRBD1. The CDR3 runs to 12 residues. V shed 5 bases and J 5 bases; nucleotides not matched to a gene: 2. Germline assignment: CDR1 WNHNN and CDR2 SYGVQD (reference sequence). CDR3 protein: CASSQTGYGYTF. As DNA, the CDR3 is TGCGCCAGCAGTCAGACAGGGTATGGCTACACCTTC.

This sequence joins TRBV23-1 and TRBJ2-2, with D possibly TRBD2 on 6 matching bases. TRBV23-1 is an ORF, with its function uncertain. CDR3 size: 19 residues. The ends were cut back, 0 bases at V and 2 bases at J, with 19 bases in the middle. CDR3 residues: CASSQSGSGRRENTGELFF. CDR3 DNA sequence: TGCGCCAGCAGTCAATCGGGGTCTGGGCGGCGGGAAAACACCGGGGAGCTGTTTTTT.

This chain uses TRBV20-1 with TRBJ2-1; tentative D call: TRBD2 (6 bases). Between the trimmed V and J ends, which lost 3 bases and 3 bases, there was a span of 12 bases. CDR1 is DFQATT and CDR2 is SNEGSKA in the germline V gene (reference sequence). The CDR3 extends over 14 amino acids. The DNA of the CDR3 is TGCAGTGCTAGTATCGGGACTGGCTACAATGAGCAGTTCTTC. Translation gives CSASIGTGYNEQFF.

The chain joins TRBV27 to TRBJ2-4; 14 nucleotides agree with TRBD2. Germline assignment: CDR1 MNHEY and CDR2 SMNVEV (reference sequence). The CDR3 consists of 18 residues. V lost 6 bases and J lost 0; bases outside the gene matches: 7. CDR3 sequence (DNA): TGTGCCAGCAGACGCGGACTAGCGGGAGGTCTAGCCAAAAACATTCAGTACTTC. This translates into CASRRGLAGGLAKNIQYF.

The chain employs TRBV6-6 and TRBJ2-5, with 9 positions matching TRBD1. Germline CDR1 MNHNY, CDR2 SVGAGI (reference sequence). The CDR3 length is 14 residues. V shed 2 bases and J 5 bases; nucleotides not matched to a gene: 3. Written as DNA, the CDR3 is TGTGCCAGCAGTTACGGGACAGGGCCGGAGACCCAGTACTTC. Protein sequence: CASSYGTGPETQYF.

The gene calls are TRBV27 and TRBJ1-2, with 8 bases matching TRBD1. The CDR3 covers 14 residues. J was trimmed by 8 bases and V by 4 bases; bases with no gene match: 9. Germline V lookup: CDR1 MNHEY, CDR2 SMNVEV (reference sequence). CDR3 protein: CASSSTQGAGGYTF. In DNA, the CDR3 is TGTGCCAGCAGTTCGACCCAGGGGGCGGGCGGCTACACCTTC.

V usage is TRBV19 and J usage is TRBJ1-5; 9 positions match TRBD1. V dropped 7 bases and J dropped 6; count of bases not matched to a gene: 10. Germline CDR1 reads LNHDA; CDR2 reads SQIVND (reference sequence). There are 15 residues in the CDR3. The CDR3 reads CASTIGQGWFQPQHF. The CDR3 DNA reads TGTGCCAGTACCATTGGACAGGGGTGGTTTCAGCCCCAGCATTTT.

This chain connects TRBV27 to TRBJ2-7, with D possibly being TRBD2 (7 bases). Germline CDR1 is MNHEY and CDR2 is SMNVEV (reference sequence). Deletions cut 5 bases from V and 3 bases from J, with 23 bases between. This CDR3 contains 17 residues. CDR3 sequence reads: CASSPADSRGPRYEQYF. The CDR3 bases are TGTGCCAGCAGTCCCGCCGATTCGCGGGGGCCCCGCTACGAGCAGTACTTC.

This clone was observed a few times. This rearrangement joins TRBV19 to TRBJ1-2; D is unclear. The CDR3 covers 12 residues. Trimming took off 9 bases at V and 7 bases at J, with 15 bases between the two ends. In germline, CDR1 is LNHDA, CDR2 SQIVND (reference sequence). The CDR3 region is CASLEGTGGYTF. CDR3 bases: TGTGCCAGCCTAGAGGGAACCGGTGGCTACACCTTC.

The rearrangement uses TRBV30 and TRBJ1-4; possible D gene TRBD1, 5 bases. Germline CDR1 and CDR2: GTSNPN and SVGIG (reference sequence). Trimming removed 0 bases from V and 0 bases from J, with 11 bases in between. The CDR3 runs to 16 residues. This CDR3 reads CAWSVGRDSTNEKLFF. The DNA for the CDR3 is TGTGCCTGGAGTGTAGGCAGGGACTCAACTAATGAAAAACTGTTTTTT.